The 20 T cell receptor beta chains below come from one sample, sequenced in a study of T cells expressing NK-cell markers (TCRdb year 2020). Library generation was performed with 5' RACE. The data were produced on an Illumina HiSeq 2000. With the reads reprocessed by TCRdb, a single entry stands for each CDR3 protein sequence and no DNA is reported. The record for this sample contains 500,000 to 700,000 distinct CDR3 sequences. Approximately 3.6% of the sample goes to the ten largest clones. The sample was blood T cells: a sorted CD56 or NKG2C T cell subset, CD4+ or CD8+ T cells, or bulk PBMC T cells (not recorded which). The receptors were gathered from a man aged 18 to 35 in good health. Donor details come from another sample of the same person, matched by shared clones.

The CDR3 is CASSRDRSNQPQHF. This sequence joins TRBV12-3 or TRBV12-4 and TRBJ1-5; with no DNA, the TCRdb D assignment of TRBD1 cannot be verified. The CDR3 length is 14 residues.

The chain links TRBV5-1 to TRBJ2-5; the D call from TCRdb, TRBD2, cannot be confirmed without DNA. The CDR3 consists of 15 residues. Germline CDR1 and CDR2: SGHRS and YFSETQ. CDR3 amino acids: CASALGGGLQETQYF. Supplemented by reference TRBV5-1 and TRBJ2-5, the full variable domain reads KAGVTQTPRYLIKTRGQQVTLSCSPISGHRSVSWYQQTPGQGLQFLFEYFSETQRNKGNFPGRFSGRQFSNSRSEMNVSTLELGDSALYLCASALGGGLQETQYFGPGTRLLVL.

This chain links TRBV5-1 with TRBJ2-5; the D gene TCRdb calls, TRBD2, cannot be checked with no DNA. CDR1 is SGHRS and CDR2 is YFSETQ in the germline V gene. The CDR3 spans 15 residues. The CDR3 loop reads CASSMELAGQETQYF.

The gene calls are TRBV6-1 and TRBJ2-6; the TCRdb call, TRBD1, lacks DNA for checking. Per the germline V gene, CDR1 is MNHNS and CDR2 is SASEGT. This CDR3 comprises 15 residues. This chain's CDR3 is CASRETGAGANVLTF.

CDR3 sequence: CSGNDRRKTEAFF. This chain links TRBV29-1 with TRBJ1-1; TCRdb calls TRBD1, which cannot be checked without DNA. CDR3 size: 13 residues. The germline V gene has CDR1 SQVTM and CDR2 ANQGSEA.

This sequence joins TRBV27 and TRBJ1-4; TCRdb's D gene call, TRBD1, goes unchecked for lack of DNA. CDR1 and CDR2 (germline): MNHEY, SMNVEV (reference sequence). This CDR3 has 18 residues. The CDR3 sequence: CASGTMTFGTAGREKLFF.

The chain combines TRBV20-1 with TRBJ2-5; TCRdb selects TRBD1, and the lack of DNA leaves this call unchecked. The germline V gene has CDR1 DFQATT and CDR2 SNEGSKA (reference sequence). This CDR3 is 14 amino acids long. CDR3 loop: CSARDLHGEETQYF.

This CDR3 reads CASSSGIRPSNEQFF. This sequence joins TRBV11-2 and TRBJ2-1; TCRdb's assignment of TRBD2 cannot be checked, as there is no DNA. CDR1 SGHAT and CDR2 FQNNGV come from the germline V gene. CDR3 length equals 15 residues.

The rearrangement links TRBV25-1 to TRBJ1-1; TCRdb designates TRBD1, a call that cannot be tested without DNA. Germline CDR1 and CDR2: MGHDK and SYGVNS. This CDR3 has 15 amino acids. CDR3 sequence: CASSEYGGGNTEAFF.

The gene calls are TRBV7-2 and TRBJ2-5. This CDR3 spans 14 amino acids. Looked up from germline, CDR1 is SGHTA and CDR2 is FQGNSA. The CDR3 sequence: CASSYGVHQETQYF. Together with reference TRBV7-2 and TRBJ2-5, the CDR3 gives the full variable domain: GAGVSQSPSNKVTEKGKDVELRCDPISGHTALYWYRQSLGQGLEFLIYFQGNSAPDKSGLPSDRFSAERTGGSVSTLTIQRTQQEDSAVYLCASSYGVHQETQYFGPGTRLLVL.

The gene calls are TRBV11-2 and TRBJ2-1; TCRdb's D call of TRBD2 is untestable without DNA. The CDR3 contains 18 residues. The germline CDR1 and CDR2 sequences are SGHAT and FQNNGV. The CDR3 sequence is CASSLYTPGLPGRNEQFF.

J is TRBJ2-1 and V is TRBV5-1; the TRBD2 assignment by TCRdb is unverifiable without DNA. Per germline, CDR1 SGHRS and CDR2 YFSETQ. This CDR3 contains 17 residues. The CDR3 spells CASSLQLAAPYNNEQFF.

The chain has TRBV5-1 and TRBJ2-7; TCRdb calls TRBD1, which cannot be checked without DNA. CDR1 SGHRS and CDR2 YFSETQ come from the germline V gene. The CDR3 runs 15 residues. CDR3 residues: CASSLSTGGTYEQYF.

This chain connects TRBV11-3 to TRBJ2-3; TCRdb reports TRBD1, a call that lacks DNA to check it against. The CDR3 extends over 16 amino acids. CDR1 and CDR2 from the germline V gene are SGHNT and YENEEA. CDR3 loop: CASSYEAGPSTDTQYF.

J is TRBJ2-1 and V is TRBV24-1; as DNA is missing, the TRBD2 call by TCRdb cannot be tested. This CDR3 has 18 amino acids. Germline values: CDR1 KGHDR, CDR2 SFDVKD. CDR3 in amino acids: CATSLRGGLAGGPGEQFF.

The rearrangement joins TRBV7-9 to TRBJ2-1; TCRdb outputs TRBD1, but without DNA this stays unchecked. The germline V gene has CDR1 SEHNR and CDR2 FQNEAQ (reference sequence). This CDR3 spans 11 amino acids. CDR3 protein: CASSSPSEQFF.

CDR3 sequence reads: CASSPRGTSGKETQYF. This rearrangement joins TRBV9 to TRBJ2-5; TCRdb's D gene call, TRBD2, goes unchecked for lack of DNA. The CDR3 has 16 amino acids. CDR1 SGDLS and CDR2 YYNGEE come from the germline V gene.

The genes are TRBV14 and TRBJ2-1; TCRdb reports TRBD1, a call that lacks DNA to check it against. This CDR3 spans 17 amino acids. Germline V lookup: CDR1 SGHDN, CDR2 FVKESK. This CDR3 is CASSQGSGDLTYNEQFF.

The rearrangement joins TRBV7-6 to TRBJ2-1; absent DNA, TCRdb's TRBD2 call cannot be checked. The CDR3 covers 16 residues. The germline gives CDR1 SGHVS, CDR2 FNYEAQ. This CDR3 reads CASSLSAGGLYNEQFF.

V and J are TRBV20-1 and TRBJ2-3; TCRdb's D gene call, TRBD1, goes unchecked for lack of DNA. The germline V gene encodes CDR1 DFQATT and CDR2 SNEGSKA (reference sequence). This CDR3 comprises 14 residues. The CDR3 loop reads CSAPPRGMTDTQYF.